This T cell receptor (beta chain) is drawn from a study of blood T cells in healthy people across ages. On the study more broadly: When template switching was applied, about one barcoded beta molecule was captured per two T cells. Findings and caveats of the study: Naive and antigen-experienced cells could not be conclusively compared, given unsorted PBMCs. The long-lived group displayed more naive CD4+ cells, plus higher diversity, than the aged donors did.

Alongside a J-beta primer mix, a sample-barcoded 5' primer served in a second PCR lasting roughly 6 to 12 cycles. A single record per CDR3 protein comes from TCRdb applying MiXCR to the 5' RACE reads. This table holds approximately 940,000 distinct CDR3 sequences, under 50% found once. Germline values: CDR1 MNHEY, CDR2 SVGEGT. This CDR3 comprises 13 residues. This clonotype was picked up a small number of times. Its antigen is still unknown. The sequence was collected from a man between 25 and 39 years old in good health. Sequencing input: blood. V is TRBV6-2 or TRBV6-3 and J is TRBJ2-4, with no clear D. The J call may be mistaken, given a closer DNA end match to TRBJ2-5. CDR3 DNA: TGTGCCAGCAGTCCGCTATTTGGAGAGACCCAGTACTTC. Translating it yields CASSPLFGETQYF.